This T cell receptor beta chain originates from a study of PD-L1 blockade in urothelial cancer. This CDR3 is 20 amino acids long. Trimming shortened V by 0 bases and J by 2 bases, and 22 bases separated the two germline ends. Germline lookup yields CDR1 LGHNA and CDR2 YSLEER. Time point meaning: pretreatment peripheral blood. Templates that were synthetic TCR analogs were spiked into each PCR. TCRdb's copy holds only in-frame clones and misses some; the assay was immunoSEQ multiplex PCR. Seen here are 40,000 to 55,000 clones, more than 70% observed once, and the top ten hold more than 20%. This chain links TRBV4-3 with TRBJ2-2; D is possibly TRBD2 (6 bases). The sequences come from PBMCs, collected around atezolizumab (anti-PD-L1) treatment. The receptor was derived from a donor aged 40 or older with urothelial cancer. Here the CDR3 DNA reads TGCGCCAGCAGCCAAGAGGCCCCCAACCGACTAGGGGCCAACACCGGGGAGCTGTTTTTT. Its translation: CASSQEAPNRLGANTGELFF.